Presented here are 14 T cell receptor beta chains from one specimen sequenced in a study of blood T cell repertoires in COVID-19. Generated by immunoSEQ multiplex PCR, the TCRdb table keeps only in-frame clones and is missing some. The sample consists of 70,000 to 90,000 clones, roughly three quarters of them appearing once. The material sequenced was peripheral blood. The receptors were gathered from a man aged 65 to 85 with acute or convalescent COVID-19.

This chain links TRBV29-1 with TRBJ2-2; 7 nucleotides align to TRBD1. The germline gives CDR1 SQVTM, CDR2 ANQGSEA. With V trimmed by 7 bases and J by 0 bases, 8 bases remained unmatched. The CDR3 is 15 residues long. CDR3 region: CSAQQGSANTGELFF. As DNA, the CDR3 is TGCAGCGCCCAACAGGGGTCCGCGAACACCGGGGAGCTGTTTTTT.

This clone was detected once. The gene calls are TRBV28 and TRBJ1-5; D is perhaps TRBD1 (5 bases). Deletions cut 6 bases from V and 4 bases from J, with 13 bases between. The CDR3 runs 14 residues. CDR1 and CDR2 from the germline V gene are MDHEN and SYDVKM. The DNA of the CDR3 is TGTGCCAGCAGCGACCGGGACTTTAATCAGCCCCAGCATTTT. It encodes CASSDRDFNQPQHF.

The chain joins TRBV28 to TRBJ2-1; 8 positions match TRBD2. Looked up from germline, CDR1 is MDHEN and CDR2 is SYDVKM. This CDR3 spans 17 amino acids. The trim removed 3 bases at V and 0 bases at J, leaving 7 bases unmatched. The CDR3 sequence is CASSFLLAASSYNEQFF. DNA of the CDR3: TGTGCCAGCAGTTTTTTACTAGCGGCAAGCTCCTACAATGAGCAGTTCTTC.

This clone has a single count. The chain carries TRBV27 and TRBJ2-5, with TRBD2 identical over 9 bases. Germline lookup yields CDR1 MNHEY and CDR2 SMNVEV (reference sequence). The CDR3 extends over 16 amino acids. V lost 2 bases to trimming and J lost 0 bases; unmatched junction nucleotides: 4. DNA for the CDR3: TGTGCCAGCAGTTTAAGTCCTAGCGGGGACCAAGAGACCCAGTACTTC. Amino acids: CASSLSPSGDQETQYF.

The chain combines TRBV11-2 with TRBJ2-3; 11 nucleotides match TRBD2. CDR3 length: 17 residues. CDR1 SGHAT and CDR2 FQNNGV come from the germline V gene. Losses at the gene ends were 0 bases for V and 3 bases for J; bases not matched to a gene: 5. The CDR3 here is CASSLDALAGGTDTQYF. The DNA of the CDR3 is TGTGCCAGCAGCTTAGACGCCCTAGCGGGGGGAACAGATACGCAGTATTTT.

The rearrangement links TRBV5-4 to TRBJ1-6; D is ambiguous. Germline-derived CDR1 and CDR2 are SGHNT and YYREEE (reference sequence). This CDR3 comprises 14 residues. V was pared by 1 base and J by 6 bases, with 8 bases between. The CDR3, as DNA: TGTGCCAGCAGCTTGAACAGCCTTAATTCACCCCTCCACTTT. Translated: CASSLNSLNSPLHF.

The rearrangement joins TRBV6-1 to TRBJ2-7; TRBD2 matches at 10 bases. V lost 3 bases to trimming and J lost 1 base; unmatched junction nucleotides: 9. CDR3 size: 17 residues. Germline CDR1 reads MNHNS; CDR2 reads SASEGT. DNA for the CDR3: TGTGCCAGCAGTGACCTAGCGGGGGCCGCGACTTCCTACGAGCAGTACGTC. This sequence encodes CASSDLAGAATSYEQYV.

The CDR3 nucleotides read TGCGCCAGCAGCCCGTCCCGGGACAGCGAATTGAATCAGCCCCAGCATTTT. This gives the protein CASSPSRDSELNQPQHF. The chain employs TRBV4-1 and TRBJ1-5; 7 positions match TRBD1. The CDR3 runs to 17 residues. After removal of 4 bases from V and 4 bases from J, the junction contained 13 bases not matched to a gene. Per the germline V gene, CDR1 is MGHRA and CDR2 is YSYEKL.

This clone was counted a single time. The J gene is TRBJ1-4, the V gene TRBV29-1; the D is unclear. V lost 7 bases, J lost 0 bases, and 18 bases lay in between. CDR3 length: 16 amino acids. Germline-derived CDR1 and CDR2 are SQVTM and ANQGSEA. CDR3 protein: CSAETAWGATNEKLFF. The CDR3 region has the DNA TGCAGCGCTGAGACCGCCTGGGGAGCAACTAATGAAAAACTGTTTTTT.

The CDR3 protein is CASRRMGENTEAFF. The CDR3 DNA reads TGTGCCAGCAGGAGAATGGGAGAGAACACTGAAGCTTTCTTT. The rearrangement links TRBV27 to TRBJ1-1, with D uncertain. V dropped 6 bases and J dropped 1 base, with 12 bases sitting between them. The CDR3 spans 14 residues. The germline CDR1 and CDR2 sequences are MNHEY and SMNVEV (reference sequence).

In DNA, the CDR3 is TGTGCCAGCAGCTTATTGCGGGGGGCCCAAGAGACCCAGTACTTC. It translates to CASSLLRGAQETQYF. This chain connects TRBV13 to TRBJ2-5; 8 bases line up with TRBD2. The V and J ends lost 2 bases and 1 base, in that order; junction bases with no gene match: 3. The germline gives CDR1 PRHDT, CDR2 FYEKMQ (reference sequence). The CDR3 extends over 15 amino acids.

This chain connects TRBV6-5 to TRBJ2-3, with D tentatively TRBD2 (6 bases). Trimming pared 7 bases from V and 1 base from J, leaving 12 bases between. CDR1 is MNHEY, CDR2 SVGAGI, per germline. The CDR3 runs to 14 residues. In DNA, the CDR3 is TGTGCCAGCACGGAGCGCGGGGGCACAGATACGCAGTATTTT. It specifies CASTERGGTDTQYF.

This clone came up once. The J gene is TRBJ2-1, the V gene TRBV4-1; D ambiguous. Trimming stripped 1 base from V and 2 bases from J, with 3 bases between. CDR3 length equals 13 residues. The germline V gene encodes CDR1 MGHRA and CDR2 YSYEKL. The CDR3 loop reads CASSQGTYNEQFF. The CDR3 DNA reads as TGCGCCAGCAGCCAAGGTACCTACAATGAGCAGTTCTTC.

This chain joins TRBV7-8 and TRBJ1-1, with no clear D. Trimming pared 2 bases from V and 1 base from J, leaving 8 bases between. The CDR3 sequence is 14 residues long. CDR1 is SGHVS, CDR2 FQNEAQ, per germline. The CDR3 here is CASSLWTGNTEAFF. DNA of the CDR3: TGTGCCAGCAGCTTATGGACTGGGAACACTGAAGCTTTCTTT.